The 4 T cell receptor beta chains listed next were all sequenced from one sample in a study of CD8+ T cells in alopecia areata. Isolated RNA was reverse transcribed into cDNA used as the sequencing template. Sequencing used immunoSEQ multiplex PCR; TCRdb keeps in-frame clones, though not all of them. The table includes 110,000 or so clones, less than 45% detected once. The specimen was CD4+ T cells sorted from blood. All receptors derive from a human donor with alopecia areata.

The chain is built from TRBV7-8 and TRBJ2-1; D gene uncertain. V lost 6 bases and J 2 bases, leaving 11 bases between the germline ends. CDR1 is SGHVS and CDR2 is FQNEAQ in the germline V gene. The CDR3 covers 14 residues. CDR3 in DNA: TGTGCCAGCAGTAGGAGCGTCGCCTACAATGAGCAGTTCTTC. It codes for CASSRSVAYNEQFF.

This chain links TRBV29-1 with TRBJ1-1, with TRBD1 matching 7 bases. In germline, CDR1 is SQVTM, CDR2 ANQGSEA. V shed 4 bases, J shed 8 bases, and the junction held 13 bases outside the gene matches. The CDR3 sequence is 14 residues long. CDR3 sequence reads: CSVVGDRALKEAFF. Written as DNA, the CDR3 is TGCAGCGTTGTGGGAGACAGGGCCCTAAAGGAAGCTTTCTTT.

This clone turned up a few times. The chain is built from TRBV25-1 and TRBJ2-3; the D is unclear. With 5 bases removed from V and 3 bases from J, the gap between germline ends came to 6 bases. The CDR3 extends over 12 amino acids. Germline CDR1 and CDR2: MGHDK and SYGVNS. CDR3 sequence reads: CASSPGTDTQYF. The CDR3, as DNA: TGTGCCAGCAGTCCCGGGACAGATACGCAGTATTTT.

The CDR3 sequence: CASSGGPGNYGYTF. As DNA, the CDR3 is TGCGCCAGCAGCGGGGGCCCAGGGAACTATGGCTACACCTTC. V usage is TRBV5-1 and J usage is TRBJ1-2; TRBD1 might be the D (6 bases). This CDR3 is built from 14 residues. Between the trimmed V and J ends, which lost 4 bases and 2 bases, there was a span of 12 bases. The germline V gene has CDR1 SGHRS and CDR2 YFSETQ. Full variable domain (outside the CDR3, taken from reference TRBV5-1 and TRBJ1-2): KAGVTQTPRYLIKTRGQQVTLSCSPISGHRSVSWYQQTPGQGLQFLFEYFSETQRNKGNFPGRFSGRQFSNSRSEMNVSTLELGDSALYLCASSGGPGNYGYTFGSGTRLTVV.